The rows below give T cell receptor beta chains drawn from one sample of a study of PD-L1 blockade in urothelial cancer. Sequenced by immunoSEQ multiplex PCR; TCRdb stores in-frame clones only, minus some. The sample includes some 52,000 clones, 60% to 85% seen only once; the top ten take more than 3.5%. The sample here was PBMCs, taken around atezolizumab (anti-PD-L1) treatment. The receptors here all came from a man in his 70s with urothelial cancer. Both conserved end residues are part of each CDR3. Fields, in order: J gene, D gene, V gene, clone size, CDR3 protein, CDR3 DNA. A D gene is named only where the DNA matches it firmly. Expanded clones get a size class; other rows say once, few or many, or leave the size out.

J gene: TRBJ1-1; D gene: TRBD1; V gene: TRBV7-9; clone size: -; CDR3 protein: CASSLDRPGGTTEAFF; CDR3 DNA: TGTGCCAGCAGCTTAGATCGCCCAGGGGGTACCACTGAAGCTTTCTTT
J gene: TRBJ2-7; D gene: -; V gene: TRBV30; clone size: -; CDR3 protein: CAWSLQLEQYF; CDR3 DNA: TGTGCCTGGAGTCTCCAGTTAGAGCAGTACTTC
J gene: TRBJ2-2; D gene: -; V gene: TRBV4-3; clone size: -; CDR3 protein: CASSQDIGEEAGELFF; CDR3 DNA: TGCGCCAGCAGCCAAGATATAGGGGAGGAGGCCGGGGAGCTGTTTTTT
J gene: TRBJ1-5; D gene: -; V gene: TRBV2; clone size: -; CDR3 protein: CASSESTGNQPQHF; CDR3 DNA: TGTGCCAGCAGTGAAAGTACGGGCAATCAGCCCCAGCATTTT
J gene: TRBJ2-5; D gene: TRBD1; V gene: TRBV19; clone size: -; CDR3 protein: CASSMRQGALETQYF; CDR3 DNA: TGTGCCAGTAGTATGAGACAGGGGGCCCTAGAGACCCAGTACTTC
J gene: TRBJ2-3; D gene: TRBD2; V gene: TRBV18; clone size: -; CDR3 protein: CASSPIAGGFTDTQYF; CDR3 DNA: TGTGCCAGCTCACCTATAGCGGGGGGCTTCACAGATACGCAGTATTTT
J gene: TRBJ1-1; D gene: -; V gene: TRBV28; clone size: -; CDR3 protein: CASSNIGVHTEAFF; CDR3 DNA: TGTGCCAGCAGCAATATAGGGGTCCACACTGAAGCTTTCTTT
J gene: TRBJ1-2; D gene: TRBD1; V gene: TRBV6-4; clone size: -; CDR3 protein: CASSDSFDRDWYGYTF; CDR3 DNA: TGTGCCAGCAGTGACTCCTTTGACAGGGATTGGTATGGCTACACCTTC
J gene: TRBJ2-1; D gene: -; V gene: TRBV5-4; clone size: -; CDR3 protein: CASSRDYTSYNEQFF; CDR3 DNA: TGTGCCAGCAGTCGGGATTATACCTCCTACAATGAGCAGTTCTTC
J gene: TRBJ1-6; D gene: TRBD1; V gene: TRBV6-1; clone size: few; CDR3 protein: CASSEADRGSYPLHF; CDR3 DNA: TGTGCCAGCAGTGAAGCGGACAGGGGGAGTTACCCCCTCCACTTT
J gene: TRBJ2-2; D gene: TRBD2; V gene: TRBV28; clone size: -; CDR3 protein: CASGGLASGSGGTGELFF; CDR3 DNA: TGTGCCAGTGGGGGTTTGGCTAGCGGGAGCGGTGGCACCGGGGAGCTGTTTTTT
J gene: TRBJ2-7; D gene: -; V gene: TRBV28; clone size: -; CDR3 protein: CASSAGGAYTYEQYF; CDR3 DNA: TGTGCCAGCAGTGCTGGAGGGGCCTATACCTACGAGCAGTACTTC
J gene: TRBJ2-6; D gene: -; V gene: TRBV5-5; clone size: -; CDR3 protein: CASSFGALAGGGANVLTF; CDR3 DNA: TGTGCCAGCAGCTTCGGGGCCCTAGCTGGGGGCGGGGCCAACGTCCTGACTTTC
J gene: TRBJ1-6; D gene: TRBD1; V gene: TRBV5-1; clone size: -; CDR3 protein: CASSKGQGHNSPLHF; CDR3 DNA: TGCGCCAGCAGCAAAGGACAGGGTCATAATTCACCCCTCCACTTT
J gene: TRBJ1-2; D gene: TRBD1; V gene: TRBV19; clone size: -; CDR3 protein: CASTADRTNYGYTF; CDR3 DNA: TGTGCCAGTACCGCGGACAGGACTAACTATGGCTACACCTTC
J gene: TRBJ1-4; D gene: TRBD1; V gene: TRBV4-2; clone size: -; CDR3 protein: CASSQDRDRDSEKLFF; CDR3 DNA: TGTGCCAGCAGCCAAGACCGGGACAGGGATAGTGAAAAACTGTTTTTT
J gene: TRBJ2-1; D gene: TRBD2; V gene: TRBV27; clone size: -; CDR3 protein: CASSLGLAGSEQFF; CDR3 DNA: TGTGCCAGCAGTTTGGGACTAGCGGGGTCTGAGCAGTTCTTC
J gene: TRBJ2-1; D gene: TRBD2; V gene: TRBV7-3; clone size: -; CDR3 protein: CASSLSGGNNEQFF; CDR3 DNA: TGTGCCAGCAGCCTTAGCGGGGGCAACAATGAGCAGTTCTTC
J gene: TRBJ1-2; D gene: TRBD1; V gene: TRBV7-9; clone size: few; CDR3 protein: CASSPRQGSGGYTF; CDR3 DNA: TGTGCCAGCAGCCCCCGACAGGGTTCCGGTGGCTACACCTTC
J gene: TRBJ2-7; D gene: -; V gene: TRBV6-1; clone size: few; CDR3 protein: CAILSRTPEAYEQYF; CDR3 DNA: TGTGCCATCCTCTCACGTACCCCCGAGGCCTACGAGCAGTACTTC